A selection of T cell receptor beta chains follows, all from one sample in a study of cytomegalovirus exposure and HLA in healthy donors. Profiling relied on immunoSEQ multiplex PCR, and the TCRdb table lists in-frame clones only, not all of them. The data show under 120,000 clones, around 80% seen once. Sequencing was performed on PBMCs. All receptors derive from a female donor in good health and CMV-seropositive. Each CDR3 is given with its conserved first and last residue. A D gene is named only where the DNA matches it firmly. Clone size, where shown, is once, few, many, or a class for clones that have expanded.

v_gene	j_gene	d_gene	abundance	CDR3nt	CDR3aa
TRBV11-2	TRBJ2-7	NA	few	TGTGCCAGCAGCTCGGCCTACGAGCAGTACTTC	CASSSAYEQYF
TRBV18	TRBJ2-7	TRBD1	NA	TGTGCCAGCTCACTTCGGACGGGACAGGGATCCTACGAGCAGTACTTC	CASSLRTGQGSYEQYF
TRBV7-6	TRBJ2-7	NA	NA	TGTGCCAGCAGCCCACCGGGCCCCACCAGGGCAGCCTACGAGCAGTACTTC	CASSPPGPTRAAYEQYF
TRBV18	TRBJ2-1	NA	NA	TGTGCCAGCTCACCACAAGACAGGAATGAGCAGTTCTTC	CASSPQDRNEQFF
TRBV7-2	TRBJ2-7	NA	NA	TGTGCCAGCAGCTCCCCCGAGCGGGACGAGCAGTACTTC	CASSSPERDEQYF
TRBV4-2	TRBJ2-3	TRBD2	NA	TGTGCCAGCAGCCAAGATCTAGCGGGGGGCACAGATACGCAGTATTTT	CASSQDLAGGTDTQYF
TRBV6-6	TRBJ1-2	TRBD1	NA	TGTGCCAGCAGGACAGGGTCAGTACAGAGCTACACCTTC	CASRTGSVQSYTF
TRBV4-3	TRBJ1-2	NA	NA	TGCGCCAGCAGCCAAGTCCCCACTAACTATGGCTACACCTTC	CASSQVPTNYGYTF
TRBV7-2	TRBJ1-1	TRBD1	NA	TGTGCCAGCAGCCTCACAGGGGTGAACGCTGAAGCTTTCTTT	CASSLTGVNAEAFF
TRBV9	TRBJ2-1	NA	NA	TGTGCCAGCAGCCCACTGGCGGGATACAATGAGCAGTTCTTC	CASSPLAGYNEQFF
TRBV6-1	TRBJ1-2	NA	once	TGTGCCAGCAACCCAGGGAACTATGGCTACACCTTC	CASNPGNYGYTF
TRBV4-1	TRBJ2-2	TRBD2	few	TGCGCCAGCAGCCAAGCGCGACTAGCGGACCTCGGGACCGGGGAGCTGTTTTTT	CASSQARLADLGTGELFF
TRBV30	TRBJ1-6	TRBD1	NA	TGTGCCTGCCGGGACAGGGGAAAATCCTATAATTCACCCCTCCACTTT	CACRDRGKSYNSPLHF
TRBV2	TRBJ2-6	NA	NA	TGTGCCAGCAGTGATGAGACATCTGGGGCCAACGTCCTGACTTTC	CASSDETSGANVLTF
TRBV6-4	TRBJ1-5	NA	NA	TGTGCCATTAGGGTTGACAGGCACAATCAGCCCCAGCATTTT	CAIRVDRHNQPQHF
TRBV6-4	TRBJ1-2	NA	NA	TGTGCCAGCCGAGCGGAGGAGGGTCGGGGCTACACCTTC	CASRAEEGRGYTF
TRBV5-4	TRBJ2-3	NA	few	TGTGCCAGCAGCCCGAGCACAGATACGCAGTATTTT	CASSPSTDTQYF
TRBV6-5	TRBJ1-5	NA	NA	TGTGCCAGCAGTCTTACAGGGCAGAGCAATCAGCCCCAGCATTTT	CASSLTGQSNQPQHF
TRBV19	TRBJ2-2	TRBD1	few	TGTGCCAGTAGTAACAGGGGAAGCACCGGGGAGCTGTTTTTT	CASSNRGSTGELFF
TRBV5-4	TRBJ1-1	NA	NA	TGTGCCAGCAGCAGAGAAGGGGGAATGAACACTGAAGCTTTCTTT	CASSREGGMNTEAFF
TRBV19	TRBJ1-4	TRBD1	few	TGTGCCAGCCGTGACAGGGGGCGAACTAATGAAAAACTGTTTTTT	CASRDRGRTNEKLFF
TRBV10-1	TRBJ2-1	NA	NA	TGCGCCAGCAGTGAGCTCGGAGTTGGCAATGAGCAGTTCTTC	CASSELGVGNEQFF
TRBV29-1	TRBJ2-1	NA	NA	TGCAGCGCCAAAACTATGTCGCTCCACTACAATGAGCAGTTCTTC	CSAKTMSLHYNEQFF
TRBV9	TRBJ2-2	TRBD2	NA	TGTGCCAGCAGCGCCGTGGGACTAGCGGGGCCGAACACCGGGGAGCTGTTTTTT	CASSAVGLAGPNTGELFF
TRBV6-6	TRBJ2-1	NA	NA	TGTGCCAGCAGTCGAAACCCCGGGACTTCAAGCAATGAGCAGTTCTTC	CASSRNPGTSSNEQFF
TRBV5-6	TRBJ2-2	NA	few	TGTGCCAGCAGCTTGAGGACAGAGGTCGGGGAGCTGTTTTTT	CASSLRTEVGELFF
TRBV28	TRBJ1-1	NA	NA	TGTGCCAGCAGCACTCCGACAGGAATGAACACTGAAGCTTTCTTT	CASSTPTGMNTEAFF
TRBV6-6	TRBJ1-2	NA	NA	TGTGCCAGCAGTCCGGACAGACATGGCTACACCTTC	CASSPDRHGYTF
TRBV11-1	TRBJ1-1	TRBD1	few	TGTGCCAGCAGCTTGGGGACAGGGGGCGCGACTGAAGCTTTCTTT	CASSLGTGGATEAFF
TRBV19	TRBJ1-1	NA	NA	TGTGCCAGTAACTTCAGGGGGAACACTGAAGCTTTCTTT	CASNFRGNTEAFF
TRBV6-1	TRBJ2-7	TRBD2	NA	TGTGCCAGCAGTGAAACGGCTAGCGGAATTATGGGCCTCTCCTACGAGCAGTACTTC	CASSETASGIMGLSYEQYF
TRBV6-6	TRBJ2-1	TRBD2	once	TGTGCCAGCAGTTACCCTAGCGGGGAGCAGTTCTTC	CASSYPSGEQFF